This TCR beta chain was sequenced during a study of T cell changes during pregnancy in multiple sclerosis. The repertoire was sequenced with immunoSEQ multiplex PCR; TCRdb's copy has only in-frame clones and lacks some. The sample records around 79,000 clones, about nine tenths being singletons. Between the trimmed V and J ends, which lost 0 bases and 0 bases, there was a span of 7 bases. The CDR3 spans 15 residues. Germline CDR1 reads SGHRS; CDR2 reads YFSETQ. Sequences were derived from CD4+ T cells from peripheral blood mononuclear cells, sampled in the second trimester of pregnancy. The receptor was derived from a female donor with multiple sclerosis, enrolled in a pregnancy study. V usage is TRBV5-1 and J usage is TRBJ1-5; no clear D gene. CDR3 DNA: TGCGCCAGCAGCTTGGACGGGGATAGCAATCAGCCCCAGCATTTT. Translating gives CASSLDGDSNQPQHF.